Each of the 21 T cell receptor beta chains below was sequenced from the same sample in a study of neurological immune-mediated disorders. One entry per CDR3 protein results from TCRdb running MiXCR on the 5' RACE reads. There are about 52,000 distinct CDR3 sequences in the sample; around 3.6% occur only once, and less than 2% lies in the top ten. Sequencing input: PBMCs. Receptor source: a man aged 25 to 45 with multiple sclerosis.

This clonotype was detected many times. The V gene is TRBV9, the J gene TRBJ2-1; TRBD2 aligns across 7 bases. V lost 0 bases, J lost 6 bases, and 6 bases stayed unmatched. The germline V gene has CDR1 SGDLS and CDR2 YYNGEE. The CDR3 is made up of 15 amino acids. For the CDR3, the DNA is TGTGCCAGCAGCGTAGAAGCGGGGTCCCGCAATGAGCAGTTCTTC. Translating gives CASSVEAGSRNEQFF.

This clonotype was counted ten times or more. The chain joins TRBV9 to TRBJ2-1, with D perhaps TRBD2 (5 bases). CDR1 is SGDLS, CDR2 YYNGEE, per germline. This CDR3 is 12 amino acids long. The V gene lost 4 bases and the J gene lost 9 bases, with 11 bases spanning the gap. CDR3 residues: CASSPPAGEQFF. CDR3 DNA sequence: TGTGCCAGCAGCCCCCCTGCGGGTGAGCAGTTCTTC.

This clonotype was found many times. This rearrangement joins TRBV24-1 to TRBJ2-3; 8 bases are shared with TRBD1. CDR1 KGHDR and CDR2 SFDVKD come from the germline V gene. CDR3 size: 16 residues. J was trimmed by 3 bases and V by 3 bases; bases with no gene match: 7. CDR3: CATSDPARTGTDTQYF. The CDR3 coding sequence is TGTGCCACCAGTGATCCCGCCCGGACAGGGACAGATACGCAGTATTTT.

Points on this clonotype: Possible read error: a much larger clone is one base away. V is TRBV7-6 and J is TRBJ2-7; perhaps D is TRBD1 or TRBD2 (6 bases each). The CDR3 length is 14 residues. The germline CDR1 and CDR2 sequences are SGHVS and FNYEAQ. The ends were cut back, 4 bases at V and 3 bases at J, with 13 bases in the middle. The DNA of the CDR3 is TGTGCCAGCAGCTCCACGGGGGCGGTCTACGAGCAGTACGTC. This translates into CASSSTGAVYEQYV.

This clonotype was observed at least ten times. The genes are TRBV6-1 and TRBJ1-2; maybe TRBD1 (5 bases). CDR3 length equals 13 residues. The germline V gene has CDR1 MNHNS and CDR2 SASEGT. V gave up 8 bases and J gave up 3 bases, with 13 bases separating them. The CDR3 sequence: CASVQGADYGYTF. The CDR3 nucleotides are TGTGCCAGCGTGCAAGGGGCAGACTATGGCTACACCTTC.

This clonotype appeared many times. The J gene is TRBJ2-7, the V gene TRBV5-1; the D is unclear. V was shortened by 4 bases and J by 0 bases, with 14 bases between the two germline ends. The germline V gene has CDR1 SGHRS and CDR2 YFSETQ. There are 15 residues in the CDR3. CDR3 DNA: TGCGCCAGCAGCCCCCGCGACCGGAGCTCCTACGAGCAGTACTTC. Translation: CASSPRDRSSYEQYF.

This clonotype has ten or more counts. This chain connects TRBV6-5 to TRBJ2-2; TRBD1 or TRBD2 may be the D gene (5 bases each). Germline CDR1 MNHEY, CDR2 SVGAGI. The CDR3 has 13 residues. Trimming shortened V by 8 bases and J by 6 bases, and 13 bases separated the two germline ends. Written as DNA, the CDR3 is TGTGCCAGCGCCGCCGTGGGGGCCGGGGAGCTGTTTTTT. This encodes CASAAVGAGELFF.

This clonotype was recorded many times. The J gene is TRBJ1-1, the V gene TRBV2, with TRBD1 matching over 7 bases. The CDR3 totals 13 residues. Germline loops: CDR1 SNHLY, CDR2 FYNNEI. Trimming at V came to 4 bases and at J to 4 bases, leaving 3 bases not matched to a gene. The CDR3 coding sequence is TGTGCCAGCAGTGGACAGGGCTCCACTGAAGCTTTCTTT. The encoded protein is CASSGQGSTEAFF.

This clonotype has at least ten counts. The chain uses TRBV6-5 and TRBJ2-2; 8 bases fit TRBD2. Germline V lookup: CDR1 MNHEY, CDR2 SVGAGI. The CDR3 is 14 residues long. Trimming cost V 6 bases and J 6 bases; bases outside gene matches: 6. The CDR3 DNA sequence: TGTGCCAGCAGAGCGGGGGTAGGGTCCGGGGAGCTGTTTTTT. Translating gives CASRAGVGSGELFF.

This clonotype was seen ten or more times. The chain employs TRBV20-1 and TRBJ2-3, with 8 bases lining up with TRBD2. CDR3 length equals 16 residues. Germline assignment: CDR1 DFQATT and CDR2 SNEGSKA (reference sequence). V lost 6 bases to trimming and J lost 3 bases; unmatched junction nucleotides: 14. CDR3 DNA: TGCAGTGCCGAACCAATCCCGCGGGGGGTTACAGATACGCAGTATTTT. The encoded protein is CSAEPIPRGVTDTQYF.

This clonotype has at least ten counts. The chain recombines TRBV20-1 with TRBJ1-5, with D possibly TRBD1 on 6 matching bases. Per the germline V gene, CDR1 is DFQATT and CDR2 is SNEGSKA (reference sequence). Trimming took 5 bases from V and 5 from J, leaving 16 bases between them. The CDR3 sequence is 14 residues long. The CDR3 region is CSAAPGAAHQPQHF. The CDR3 nucleotides read TGCAGTGCTGCCCCGGGGGCGGCCCATCAGCCCCAGCATTTT.

This clonotype was observed at least ten times. The chain has TRBV4-2 and TRBJ2-3, with 8 bases fitting TRBD2. The CDR3 sequence is 16 residues long. In germline, CDR1 is LGHNA, CDR2 YNFKEQ. J gave up 3 bases and V 0 bases, and 5 bases lay outside the gene matches. The CDR3 sequence: CASSQDSPSGTDTQYF. CDR3 nucleotide sequence: TGTGCCAGCAGCCAAGATAGCCCTAGCGGGACAGATACGCAGTATTTT.

This clonotype was seen at least ten times. The rearrangement links TRBV19 to TRBJ2-2; TRBD1 might be the D (5 bases). The CDR3 has 14 residues. From germline, CDR1 is LNHDA and CDR2 SQIVND (reference sequence). Trimming cost V 6 bases and J 5 bases, with 13 bases left between them. The CDR3 spells CASSPTELTGELFF. The CDR3 DNA reads TGTGCCAGTAGCCCGACAGAATTAACCGGGGAGCTGTTTTTT.

This clonotype showed up many times. Here the CDR3 DNA reads TGTGCCACACGGACCGTTGGGGCCTACAATGAGCAGTTCTTC. Its protein product is CATRTVGAYNEQFF. J is TRBJ2-1 and V is TRBV6-1; unclear D gene. Trimming removed 10 bases at V and 2 bases at J, with 15 bases between. Germline loops: CDR1 MNHNS, CDR2 SASEGT. The CDR3 loop spans 14 amino acids.

This clonotype was seen at least ten times. The genes are TRBV4-2 and TRBJ2-1, with TRBD2 identical over 9 bases. With 2 bases clipped from V and 9 bases from J, the junction kept 14 bases outside the gene matches. The CDR3 sequence is 17 residues long. Germline V lookup: CDR1 LGHNA, CDR2 YNFKEQ. The CDR3 DNA sequence: TGTGCCAGCAGCCAAAGGGTGGGACTAGCTAACGGGGGTGAGCAGTTCTTC. It codes for CASSQRVGLANGGEQFF.

This clonotype appeared many times. The chain couples TRBV20-1 to TRBJ1-3; D remains unclear. The ends were cut back, 5 bases at V and 0 bases at J, with 11 bases in the middle. Germline CDR1 reads DFQATT; CDR2 reads SNEGSKA (reference sequence). The CDR3 length is 14 residues. Here the CDR3 reads CSALSSSSGNTIYF. The CDR3 nucleotides are TGCAGTGCTCTTTCATCGTCCTCTGGAAACACCATATATTTT.

This clonotype was counted ten times or more. The rearrangement uses TRBV7-8 and TRBJ2-3; 15 nucleotides agree with TRBD2. Germline CDR1 reads SGHVS; CDR2 reads FQNEAQ. V lost 5 bases, J lost 1 base, and 7 bases stayed unmatched. The CDR3 has 18 residues. CDR3 nucleotides: TGTGCCAGCAGCCAAGGGACTAGCGGGGGGCGTGGCACAGATACGCAGTATTTT. Translated: CASSQGTSGGRGTDTQYF.

This clonotype was recorded at least ten times. The rearrangement links TRBV7-3 to TRBJ2-1; TRBD1 is a possible D gene (6 bases). Trimming pared 2 bases from V and 4 bases from J, leaving 12 bases between. Germline assignment: CDR1 SGHTA and CDR2 FQGTGA. This CDR3 region has 15 residues. CDR3 coding DNA: TGTGCCAGCAGCTTACGGGACACCCCTTACAATGAGCAGTTCTTC. Its protein is CASSLRDTPYNEQFF.

This clonotype has a count of ten or more. V gene TRBV5-1 combines with J gene TRBJ2-3; 11 bases line up with TRBD2. The CDR3 length is 16 residues. CDR1 is SGHRS, CDR2 YFSETQ, per germline. V was pared by 3 bases and J by 1 base, with 4 bases of the junction left unmatched. CDR3 bases: TGCGCCAGCAGCTCGTTACTAGCGGGGGGCACAGATACGCAGTATTTT. This translates into CASSSLLAGGTDTQYF.

In its sample, this clonotype was seen many times. CDR3 amino acids: CASSPVTGGIYEQYF. The CDR3 nucleotides read TGCGCCAGCAGTCCAGTAACGGGGGGCATCTACGAGCAGTACTTC. This chain links TRBV5-1 with TRBJ2-7; TRBD2 is a possible D gene (7 bases). From germline, CDR1 is SGHRS and CDR2 YFSETQ. The CDR3 runs to 15 residues. V lost 5 bases and J 3 bases, leaving 18 bases between the germline ends.

In this sample, this clonotype turned up many times. The genes are TRBV7-3 and TRBJ2-1; TRBD1 might be the D (6 bases). Germline V gene sequence: CDR1 SGHTA, CDR2 FQGTGA. The CDR3 loop spans 13 amino acids. Trimming stripped 2 bases from V and 8 bases from J, with 10 bases between. CDR3: CASSLGRGDEQFF. CDR3 sequence (DNA): TGTGCCAGCAGCTTAGGCAGGGGCGATGAGCAGTTCTTC.